The 5 T cell receptor beta chains presented below share a single source sample, sequenced in a study of blood T cells in healthy people across ages. Through a sample-barcoded 5' primer and a J-beta primer mix, a second PCR was run for about 6 to 11 cycles. MiXCR, run by TCRdb on the 5' RACE reads, gives a single entry per CDR3 protein. The profile shows hundreds of thousands of distinct CDR3 sequences, around 24% of them singletons. In addition, the sample was reused for a study of T cells of mothers and their children.

Sequencing was performed on blood. Source of these receptors: a boy aged 10-17 years in good health.

The V gene is TRBV9, the J gene TRBJ1-3; no definite D call. The V and J ends lost 0 bases and 0 bases respectively, with 7 bases between them. The germline V gene encodes CDR1 SGDLS and CDR2 YYNGEE. This CDR3 comprises 15 residues. CDR3 nucleotide sequence: TGTGCCAGCAGCGTAGATTTTAGCTCTGGAAACACCATATATTTT. Translation: CASSVDFSSGNTIYF. Together with reference TRBV9 and TRBJ1-3, the CDR3 gives the full variable domain: DSGVTQTPKHLITATGQRVTLRCSPRSGDLSVYWYQQSLDQGLQFLIQYYNGEERAKGNILERFSAQQFPDLHSELNLSSLELGDSALYFCASSVDFSSGNTIYFGEGSWLTVV.

The V call is TRBV5-1, the J call TRBJ2-3; possibly TRBD1 for D (6 bases). There are 16 residues in the CDR3. V lost 4 bases, J lost 0 bases, and 15 bases lay in between. The germline V gene has CDR1 SGHRS and CDR2 YFSETQ. The CDR3 region has the DNA TGCGCCAGCAGCCAGGGGATCTATTCAAGCACAGATACGCAGTATTTT. Translating it yields CASSQGIYSSTDTQYF. Full variable domain (missing parts from reference TRBV5-1 and TRBJ2-3): KAGVTQTPRYLIKTRGQQVTLSCSPISGHRSVSWYQQTPGQGLQFLFEYFSETQRNKGNFPGRFSGRQFSNSRSEMNVSTLELGDSALYLCASSQGIYSSTDTQYFGPGTRLTVL.

This chain links TRBV6-5 with TRBJ2-4; the D is unclear. This CDR3 comprises 15 residues. V shed 0 bases and J shed 5 bases, with 11 bases lying between them. Germline CDR1 MNHEY, CDR2 SVGAGI. In DNA, the CDR3 is TGTGCCAGCAGTTACTCGAACAGCCCTGAAAACATTCAGTACTTC. Translating it yields CASSYSNSPENIQYF.

The rearrangement links TRBV30 to TRBJ2-5; D is ambiguous. The germline V gene encodes CDR1 GTSNPN and CDR2 SVGIG (reference sequence). The length of the CDR3 is 14 residues. V was pared by 0 bases and J by 1 base, with 9 bases between. CDR3 nucleotide sequence: TGTGCCTGGAGTGTAAAGGCGTTCCAAGAGACCCAGTACTTC. Its protein product is CAWSVKAFQETQYF.

The chain combines TRBV4-1 with TRBJ1-2; D possibly corresponds to TRBD1 (5 bases). Germline V CDR1 and CDR2: MGHRA, YSYEKL. This CDR3 is 16 amino acids long. V was clipped by 2 bases and J by 4 bases, with 17 bases between them. CDR3 amino acids: CASSQTGTEHAYGYTF. The CDR3 coding sequence is TGCGCCAGCAGCCAAACCGGGACGGAACACGCCTATGGCTACACCTTC.